This T cell receptor (beta chain) was documented in a study of T cells in tuberculosis (dated by TCRdb to between 2018 and 2020). For the study in its entirety: To characterize T cells specific for the mycobacterial lipid antigen glucose monomycolate (GMM), the study used CD1B tetramers together with high-throughput TCR immunosequencing. In a South African clinical cohort, IGRA-negative adolescents, IGRA-positive adolescents with latent tuberculosis and adults with active tuberculosis were compared, with more than 8 people in each group.

On this clone: This clone's antigen is unknown. Nothing much larger sits one base from this clone, and base qualities are not available.

General conclusions and limits of the study: Clinical samples were selected based on which cryopreserved specimens were available, and the active tuberculosis cases were adults whereas the controls were adolescents. Smaller mean NN-distances to GMM-specific TCRs were observed in active tuberculosis TCR-alpha repertoires than in IGRA-negative controls, suggesting clonal expansion of GMM-specific TCRs. A classifier using the diverse GMM-specific repertoire reached just over 85% accuracy (AUROC 0.85 to 0.9), compared with approximately 73% accuracy using GEM motif frequencies. The smaller NN-distances in active tuberculosis patients were driven in part by shorter CDR3-alpha lengths, while the difference seen for TCR-beta was not statistically significant.

The immunoSEQ multiplex PCR assay was used to generate TCR libraries, with TCR-beta and/or TCR-alpha/delta assays applied to each sample. Amplified TCR libraries were sequenced on the Illumina high-throughput platform. As for the original processing: Clustering and dimensionality reduction relied on pairwise TCRdist distances among GMM-specific receptors from T cells that were either sorted ex vivo or expanded in vitro. The score assigned to each clinical repertoire was mean NN-distance, meaning the average TCRdist to the nearest 10% of tetramer-positive reference sequences. GEM TCR motif frequency was calculated as the fraction of unique TCRs that matched known GEM sequences in V/J usage and CDR3 length. Active tuberculosis was classified by linear discriminant analysis with leave-one-out cross-validation, implemented in scikit-learn. The clones in this table, taken by TCRdb from immuneACCESS, are in-frame only. Not every clone is retained; where verified, under half of the shortfall comes from an unresolved V gene, and the cause of the rest is unknown. V and J calls plus clone size are reproduced from that table; the DNA served to infer D and trimming. For this sample the table gives approximately 29,000 clones, of which 90% were detected only once. The ten top clones hold around 6.1% of the sample.

According to the germline V gene, CDR1 reads MNHEY and CDR2 reads SVGAGI. For this chain, trimming is 4 bases at the V end and 1 base at the J end, and the number of junction bases without a gene match is 5. The CDR3 numbers 16 residues from cysteine through phenylalanine. The read is trimmed to its CDR3 DNA, 48 bases read in frame from base 1. At study entry, a tuberculin skin test and the QuantiFERON-TB GOLD In-Tube IGRA were used to screen adolescents for latent tuberculosis infection. Immunosequencing was performed on unsorted cryopreserved PBMC, with 95,000 to 100,000 T cells per clinical donor covered on average. Eleven high schools in the Worcester region of the Western Cape, South Africa, served as enrollment sites for adolescents aged 12 to 18 years. Ten or so adolescents infected with M. tuberculosis and ten uninfected adolescents were chosen and matched for age and sex. PBMC from adolescents were isolated by density centrifugation from freshly drawn heparinized blood and were then cryopreserved.

What was sequenced was PBMCs. This TCR came from a donor aged 10-29 years with latent tuberculosis or without tuberculosis infection. Recombination connected TRBV6-5 to TRBJ2-2; TRBD1 matches 8 bases in the middle. For the CDR3, the sequence is CASSFSGTGNTGELFF. The DNA sequence is given as TGTGCCAGCAGTTTTTCCGGGACAGGGAACACCGGGGAGCTGTTTTTT.